This TCR beta chain was recovered during a study of cytotoxic CD8 clonotypes in ibrutinib-treated CLL. Study background: Response samples were obtained once patients had received a median roughly 11 months of treatment, range 6 to 36.

The CDR3 runs 15 residues. Trimming cost V 4 bases and J 6 bases; bases outside gene matches: 8. Germline-derived CDR1 and CDR2 are SGHVS and FQNEAQ. TCR beta library input comprised around 2 micrograms of genomic DNA from cryopreserved PBMCs. Investigators sought sequencing depths of between 1 in 200,000 and 1 in 1 million T cells. The method was immunoSEQ multiplex PCR; TCRdb's version includes in-frame clones alone and lacks a portion of them. Here the sample spans roughly 250,000 clones, under 80% being singletons. This chain connects TRBV7-8 to TRBJ2-2; 7 nucleotides align to TRBD1. The sample in question was PBMCs, obtained after 24 months of ibrutinib treatment. The receptor comes from a human donor with chronic lymphocytic leukemia. As DNA, the CDR3 is TGTGCCAGCAGCTCACTCACAGGGGATTCCGGGGAGCTGTTTTTT. Translated: CASSSLTGDSGELFF.